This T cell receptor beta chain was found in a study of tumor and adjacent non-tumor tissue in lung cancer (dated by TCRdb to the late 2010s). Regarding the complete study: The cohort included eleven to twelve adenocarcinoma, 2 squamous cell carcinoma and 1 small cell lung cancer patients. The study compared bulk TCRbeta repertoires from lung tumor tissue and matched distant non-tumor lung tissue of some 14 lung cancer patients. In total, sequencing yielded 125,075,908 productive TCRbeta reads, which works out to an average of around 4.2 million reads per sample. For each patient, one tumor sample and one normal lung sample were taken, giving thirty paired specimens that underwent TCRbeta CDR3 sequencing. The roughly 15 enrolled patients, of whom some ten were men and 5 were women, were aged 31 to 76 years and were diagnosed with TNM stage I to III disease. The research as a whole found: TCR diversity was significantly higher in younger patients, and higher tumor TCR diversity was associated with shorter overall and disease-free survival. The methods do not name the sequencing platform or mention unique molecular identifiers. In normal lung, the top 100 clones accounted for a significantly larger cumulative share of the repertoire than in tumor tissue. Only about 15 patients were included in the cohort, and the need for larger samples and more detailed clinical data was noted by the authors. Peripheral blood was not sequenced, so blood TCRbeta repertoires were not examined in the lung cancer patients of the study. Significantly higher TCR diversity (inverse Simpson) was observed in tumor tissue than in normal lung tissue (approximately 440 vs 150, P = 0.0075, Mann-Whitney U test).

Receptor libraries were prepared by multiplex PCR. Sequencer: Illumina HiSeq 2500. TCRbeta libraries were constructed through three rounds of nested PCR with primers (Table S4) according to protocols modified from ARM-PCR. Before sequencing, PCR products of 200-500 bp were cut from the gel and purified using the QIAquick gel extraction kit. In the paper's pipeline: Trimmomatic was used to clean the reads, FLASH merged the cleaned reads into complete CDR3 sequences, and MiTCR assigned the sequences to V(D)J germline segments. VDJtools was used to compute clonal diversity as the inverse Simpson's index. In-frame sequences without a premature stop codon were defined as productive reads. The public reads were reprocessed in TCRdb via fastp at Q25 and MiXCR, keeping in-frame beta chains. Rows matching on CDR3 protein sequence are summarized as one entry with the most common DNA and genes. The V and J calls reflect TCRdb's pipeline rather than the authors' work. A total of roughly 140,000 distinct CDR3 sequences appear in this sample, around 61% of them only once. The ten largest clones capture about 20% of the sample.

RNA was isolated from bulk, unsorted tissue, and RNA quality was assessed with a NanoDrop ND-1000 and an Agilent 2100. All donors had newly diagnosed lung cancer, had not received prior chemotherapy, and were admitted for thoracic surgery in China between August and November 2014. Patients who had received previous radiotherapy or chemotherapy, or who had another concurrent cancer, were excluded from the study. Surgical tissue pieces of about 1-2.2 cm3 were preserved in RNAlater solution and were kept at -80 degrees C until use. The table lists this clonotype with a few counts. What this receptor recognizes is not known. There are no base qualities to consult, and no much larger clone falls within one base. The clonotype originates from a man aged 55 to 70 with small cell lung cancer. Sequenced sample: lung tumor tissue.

The nucleotide sequence reads TGCGCCAGCAGCCAATTCGACAATCCTTCCTACAATGAGCAGTTCTTC. It translates to CASSQFDNPSYNEQFF. The V and J genes are TRBV4-1 and TRBJ2-1, with the D gene call left open. The germline V gene encodes CDR1 MGHRA and CDR2 YSYEKL. V loses 2 bases, J loses 1 base, and the germline ends lie 12 bases apart. Spanning cysteine to phenylalanine, the CDR3 consists of 16 amino acids. Solely the CDR3 DNA is kept, with 48 bases framed from the first base.